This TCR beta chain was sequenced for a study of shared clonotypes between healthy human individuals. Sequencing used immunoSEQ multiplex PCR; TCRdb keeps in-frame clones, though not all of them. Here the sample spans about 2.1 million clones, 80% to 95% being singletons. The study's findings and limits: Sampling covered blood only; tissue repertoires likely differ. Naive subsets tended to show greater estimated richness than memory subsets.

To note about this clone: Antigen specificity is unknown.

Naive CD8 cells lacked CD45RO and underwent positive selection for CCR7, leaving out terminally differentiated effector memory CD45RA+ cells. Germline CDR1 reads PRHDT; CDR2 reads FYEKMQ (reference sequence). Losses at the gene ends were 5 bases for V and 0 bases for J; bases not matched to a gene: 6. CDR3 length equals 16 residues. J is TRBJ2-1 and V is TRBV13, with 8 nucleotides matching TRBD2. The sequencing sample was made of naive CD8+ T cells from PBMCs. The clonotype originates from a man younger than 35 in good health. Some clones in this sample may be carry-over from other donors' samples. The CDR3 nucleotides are TGTGCCAGCAGCCATGCGGGGACTAGCTCCTACAATGAGCAGTTCTTC. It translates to CASSHAGTSSYNEQFF.